The 20 T cell receptor beta chains given below trace back to one sample, sequenced in a study of liver allograft versus peripheral blood T cells. Study at large: Within transplanted livers, the T cell receptor repertoires were examined and compared against the repertoires present in the peripheral blood of liver transplant recipients.

MiXCR, run by TCRdb on the reads, gives a single entry per CDR3 protein. The sample holds about 7,900 distinct CDR3 sequences, roughly 18% seen once. These receptors all stem from a human patient who had a liver transplant. Some T cells may originate from the graft donor.

As for this clonotype: This likely traces to a read error, being one base from a far larger clone. The rearrangement uses TRBV6-5 and TRBJ1-5; D is unresolved. CDR3 size: 16 residues. From germline, CDR1 is MNHEY and CDR2 SVGAGI. The DNA of the CDR3 is TGTGCCAGCAGTTACTCAGGGATCTATAGCAAACAGCCCCAGCATTTT. Its protein product is CASSYSGIYSKQPQHF.

This clonotype is medium-sized in the sample. V is TRBV28 and J is TRBJ2-2; 9 nucleotides align to TRBD1. The ends lost 8 bases at V and 0 bases at J; junction bases unmatched: 1. CDR1 MDHEN and CDR2 SYDVKM come from the germline V gene. This CDR3 is 14 amino acids long. The CDR3 nucleotides are TGTGCCAGCTGGGACAGGGCGAACACCGGGGAGCTGTTTTTT. Its translation: CASWDRANTGELFF. Looking up the rest from reference TRBV28 and TRBJ2-2 gives the full variable domain: DVKVTQSSRYLVKRTGEKVFLECVQDMDHENMFWYRQDPGLGLRLIYFSYDVKMKEKGDIPEGYSVSREKKERFSLILESASTNQTSMYLCASWDRANTGELFFGEGSRLTVL.

This clonotype was observed a handful of times. The chain couples TRBV25-1 to TRBJ2-2; 14 bases fit TRBD2. Germline V gene sequence: CDR1 MGHDK, CDR2 SYGVNS. V lost 5 bases to trimming and J lost 7 bases; unmatched junction nucleotides: 9. CDR3 length: 17 amino acids. The CDR3 sequence is CASSTPGLAGAGGELFF. The CDR3 DNA is TGTGCCAGCAGTACCCCGGGACTAGCGGGGGCGGGCGGGGAGCTGTTTTTT.

The V gene is TRBV20-1, the J gene TRBJ1-5; a possible D gene is TRBD1 (6 bases). The CDR3 has 15 residues. Germline V gene sequence: CDR1 DFQATT, CDR2 SNEGSKA (reference sequence). The V gene lost 4 bases and the J gene lost 6 bases, with 19 bases spanning the gap. The chain's CDR3 is CSATKQGARVQPQHF. The DNA for the CDR3 is TGCAGTGCTACGAAACAGGGAGCCCGGGTTCAGCCCCAGCATTTT.

This clonotype is classed as medium-sized (0.01 to 0.1%). The chain joins TRBV29-1 to TRBJ2-1; 7 nucleotides agree with TRBD2. J gave up 0 bases and V 2 bases, and 4 bases lay outside the gene matches. The germline gives CDR1 SQVTM, CDR2 ANQGSEA. The CDR3 has 15 residues. The CDR3 region is CSVERRGSSYNEQFF. The DNA for the CDR3 is TGCAGCGTTGAACGGCGGGGGAGCTCCTACAATGAGCAGTTCTTC.

This chain connects TRBV30 to TRBJ1-1; no clear D gene. There are 11 residues in the CDR3. Trimming stripped 3 bases from V and 5 bases from J, with 7 bases between. CDR1 and CDR2 from the germline V gene are GTSNPN and SVGIG (reference sequence). The CDR3 reads CAWRGWTEAFF. The CDR3 bases are TGTGCCTGGAGGGGATGGACTGAAGCTTTCTTT. Together with reference TRBV30 and TRBJ1-1, the CDR3 gives the full variable domain: SQTIHQWPATLVQPVGSPLSLECTVEGTSNPNLYWYRQAAGRGLQLLFYSVGIGQISSEVPQNLSASRPQDRQFILSSKKLLLSDSGFYLCAWRGWTEAFFGQGTRLTVV.

As for this clonotype: A much more abundant neighbour one base away suggests this may be a read error. This chain connects TRBV27 to TRBJ2-5; D gene unclear. From germline, CDR1 is MNHEY and CDR2 SMNVEV (reference sequence). V shed 2 bases and J shed 5 bases, with 9 bases lying between them. The CDR3 length is 13 residues. CDR3 in DNA: TGTGCCAGCAGTTTAACCGGGTTGGAGACCCAGTACTTC. Translation gives CASSLTGLETQYF.

The rearrangement joins TRBV20-1 to TRBJ2-5; 13 nucleotides line up with TRBD2. Germline CDR1 is DFQATT and CDR2 is SNEGSKA (reference sequence). With 6 bases clipped from V and 5 bases from J, the junction kept 9 bases outside the gene matches. This CDR3 is 15 amino acids long. The CDR3 region is CSASLAGGPGETQYF. The CDR3 DNA follows: TGCAGTGCCTCACTAGCGGGAGGGCCGGGTGAGACCCAGTACTTC.

This clonotype was detected many times. The chain recombines TRBV18 with TRBJ2-7; TRBD1 or TRBD2 may be the D gene (5 bases each). This CDR3 spans 13 amino acids. V was pared by 3 bases and J by 6 bases, with 12 bases between. CDR1 is KGHSH and CDR2 is LQKENI in the germline V gene. The CDR3 DNA reads as TGTGCCAGCTCACCGACCACTGGGGGCGAGCAGTACTTC. This encodes CASSPTTGGEQYF.

The sample holds a few counts of this clonotype. This chain links TRBV7-9 with TRBJ2-7; 8 nucleotides match TRBD1. This CDR3 spans 14 amino acids. Germline V lookup: CDR1 SEHNR, CDR2 FQNEAQ (reference sequence). The J segment lost 4 bases and the V segment lost 3 bases, leaving 5 bases of the junction unmatched. The CDR3 spells CASSFLTGGYEQYF. The CDR3 bases are TGTGCCAGCAGCTTTTTAACAGGGGGTTACGAGCAGTACTTC.

This clonotype came up many times. The rearrangement links TRBV9 to TRBJ2-1, with 11 bases lining up with TRBD2. The V gene's germline CDR1 is SGDLS and CDR2 YYNGEE. This CDR3 is 15 amino acids long. V gave up 2 bases and J gave up 4 bases; unmatched junction bases: 2. This chain's CDR3 is CASSVTSGTYNEQFF. The CDR3 nucleotides are TGTGCCAGCAGCGTGACTAGCGGGACTTACAATGAGCAGTTCTTC.

This clonotype was seen a handful of times. The rearrangement links TRBV28 to TRBJ2-7; no definite D call. Germline-derived CDR1 and CDR2 are MDHEN and SYDVKM. Trimming cost V 3 bases and J 1 base, with 10 bases left between them. The CDR3 extends over 14 amino acids. In DNA, the CDR3 is TGTGCCAGCAGTTTGCCCAGCAGGTCCTACGAGCAGTACTTC. This codes for CASSLPSRSYEQYF.

This clonotype has just a few counts. The chain has TRBV9 and TRBJ2-3, with D perhaps matching TRBD2 (7 bases). Germline V gene data show CDR1 as SGDLS and CDR2 as YYNGEE. V lost 4 bases and J lost 3, with 18 bases in between. CDR3 length equals 16 residues. CDR3 bases: TGTGCCAGCAGCCCAGGGAGGGGGGGGGCGACAGATACGCAGTATTTT. It encodes CASSPGRGGATDTQYF.

The table lists this clonotype with a few counts. The genes are TRBV2 and TRBJ1-2, with TRBD1 identical over 7 bases. CDR3 length equals 13 residues. V gave up 7 bases and J gave up 4 bases; unmatched junction bases: 6. In germline, CDR1 is SNHLY, CDR2 FYNNEI. CDR3 DNA sequence: TGTGCCAGCAAACCCGACAGGGTCTATGGCTACACCTTC. Its protein is CASKPDRVYGYTF.

This clonotype was counted a few times. The chain employs TRBV19 and TRBJ1-1; D is undetermined. Germline V gene lookup returns CDR1 LNHDA and CDR2 SQIVND (reference sequence). This CDR3 region has 11 residues. Between the trimmed V and J ends, which lost 9 bases and 1 base, there was a span of 6 bases. CDR3 DNA sequence: TGTGCCAGCCAATCGAACACTGAAGCTTTCTTT. The encoded protein is CASQSNTEAFF.

J is TRBJ1-1 and V is TRBV20-1, with D perhaps TRBD1 (5 bases). The CDR3 runs to 12 residues. Deletions cut 8 bases from V and 11 bases from J, with 21 bases between. CDR1 is DFQATT and CDR2 is SNEGSKA in the germline V gene (reference sequence). DNA of the CDR3: TGCAGTTCCCGGGCAAACTCACGGGGGGCTTTCTTT. Translated, it gives CSSRANSRGAFF.

There are many counts of this clonotype. V usage is TRBV20-1 and J usage is TRBJ1-2; 10 nucleotides align to TRBD1. The CDR3 loop spans 17 amino acids. After removal of 0 bases from V and 5 bases from J, the junction contained 12 bases not matched to a gene. Germline CDR1 reads DFQATT; CDR2 reads SNEGSKA (reference sequence). CDR3 bases: TGCAGTGCTAGAGATGCGTCTAAGGGACAGGGGACTTATGGCTACACCTTC. Translated: CSARDASKGQGTYGYTF.

This clonotype is medium-sized (0.01 to 0.1%) by share. V and J are TRBV15 and TRBJ1-2; D is uncertain. The V and J ends lost 1 base and 2 bases respectively, with 14 bases between them. The CDR3 is 16 residues long. Germline V gene lookup returns CDR1 LNHNV and CDR2 YYDKDF (reference sequence). CDR3 sequence (DNA): TGTGCCACCAGCAGAGGTAGCCCCCGGACCAACTATGGCTACACCTTC. This translates into CATSRGSPRTNYGYTF.

The V gene is TRBV12-3 or TRBV12-4, the J gene TRBJ2-3; TRBD2 matches 9 bases. This CDR3 comprises 15 residues. V trimming: 0 bases; J trimming: 4 bases; junction bases outside the gene matches: 2. CDR3 sequence (DNA): TGTGCCAGCAGTTTAGCTAGCGGGAGACCAGATACGCAGTATTTT. Translation gives CASSLASGRPDTQYF.

This chain uses TRBV7-3 with TRBJ2-5; TRBD2 agrees at 8 bases. The ends lost 5 bases at V and 4 bases at J; junction bases unmatched: 3. The CDR3 runs to 13 residues. Germline V lookup: CDR1 SGHTA, CDR2 FQGTGA. CDR3 in DNA: TGTGCCAGCAGCCGCGGGGGGTCAGAGACCCAGTACTTC. This sequence encodes CASSRGGSETQYF.